Presented here are 29 T cell receptor beta chains from one specimen sequenced in a study of sequential checkpoint blockade in melanoma. The treatment: randomized to nivolumab then ipilimumab (arm A) or the reverse (arm B). Here immunoSEQ multiplex PCR was the method, and the copy in TCRdb shows in-frame clones only, minus some. The data hold 2,500 to 3,000 clones, with approximately 19% observed a single time. Sequenced here: tumor tissue (inferred from file names), sampled from a patient given nivolumab and ipilimumab in sequence. These TCRs come from a human donor with melanoma.

In its sample, this clone ranks as large. This chain links TRBV11-3 with TRBJ1-5, with no clear D. This CDR3 spans 15 amino acids. In germline, CDR1 is SGHNT, CDR2 YENEEA. V was cut by 2 bases and J by 0 bases, with 8 bases left in between. The CDR3 reads CASSLYHGSNQPQHF. The CDR3 DNA reads as TGTGCCAGCAGCTTATATCACGGTAGCAATCAGCCCCAGCATTTT. Filled out from reference TRBV11-3 and TRBJ1-5, the complete variable domain reads EAGVVQSPRYKIIEKKQPVAFWCNPISGHNTLYWYLQNLGQGPELLIRYENEEAVDDSQLPKDRFSAERLKGVDSTLKIQPAELGDSAVYLCASSLYHGSNQPQHFGDGTRLSIL.

This chain joins TRBV5-1 and TRBJ1-5, with TRBD1 as a possible D gene (6 bases). The CDR3 runs 15 residues. Germline V gene data show CDR1 as SGHRS and CDR2 as YFSETQ. The V end lost 0 bases, the J end lost 7 bases, and 14 bases lay between the germline ends. The CDR3 DNA is TGCGCCAGCAGCTTGGGGTGGGGGCTTGGACAGCCCCAGCATTTT. This translates into CASSLGWGLGQPQHF.

This clone has just a few counts. V and J are TRBV9 and TRBJ2-6, with a tentative D call TRBD2 (6 bases). In germline, CDR1 is SGDLS, CDR2 YYNGEE. Trimming removed 3 bases from V and 1 base from J, with 8 bases in between. The CDR3 has 15 amino acids. The CDR3 sequence is CASSATSSGANVLTF. For the CDR3, the DNA is TGTGCCAGCAGCGCGACTAGTTCTGGGGCCAACGTCCTGACTTTC.

This clone was recorded at least ten times. The chain recombines TRBV11-3 with TRBJ2-3, with no clear D. The CDR3 has 15 amino acids. Germline assignment: CDR1 SGHNT and CDR2 YENEEA. Trimming cost V 3 bases and J 2 bases, with 12 bases left between them. DNA of the CDR3: TGTGCCAGCAGCTTCCCCGAGCAGATCACAGATACGCAGTATTTT. Translation: CASSFPEQITDTQYF. The variable domain in full, completed from reference TRBV11-3 and TRBJ2-3, reads EAGVVQSPRYKIIEKKQPVAFWCNPISGHNTLYWYLQNLGQGPELLIRYENEEAVDDSQLPKDRFSAERLKGVDSTLKIQPAELGDSAVYLCASSFPEQITDTQYFGPGTRLTVL.

This sequence joins TRBV28 and TRBJ2-4; a weak D match, TRBD1 (5 bases). The germline V and J ends were trimmed by 6 bases and 7 bases, with 19 bases remaining between them. Germline V gene sequence: CDR1 MDHEN, CDR2 SYDVKM. This CDR3 comprises 15 residues. The chain's CDR3 is CASRIGVASWNIQYF. In nucleotides, the CDR3 is TGTGCCAGCAGGATAGGGGTCGCGAGTTGGAACATTCAGTACTTC.

By share of the sample, this clone is medium-sized. The rearrangement links TRBV11-3 to TRBJ1-1; D is unclear. The CDR3 loop spans 16 amino acids. The V end was cut by 2 bases, the J end by 0 bases, with 13 bases between. CDR1 and CDR2 from the germline V gene are SGHNT and YENEEA. CDR3 bases: TGTGCCAGCAGCTTAAATGGGCGTCGGATGAACACTGAAGCTTTCTTT. It is translated as CASSLNGRRMNTEAFF.

The chain uses TRBV19 and TRBJ2-5; D is perhaps TRBD1 or TRBD2 (5 bases each). V was trimmed by 6 bases and J by 5 bases, leaving 13 bases between them. Germline CDR1 is LNHDA and CDR2 is SQIVND (reference sequence). This CDR3 is built from 13 residues. This CDR3 is CASSPGRVETQYF. The CDR3 nucleotides are TGTGCCAGTAGCCCAGGGCGGGTCGAGACCCAGTACTTC.

The V and J genes are TRBV29-1 and TRBJ2-1, with TRBD1 identical over 7 bases. After removal of 7 bases from V and 0 bases from J, the junction contained 9 bases not matched to a gene. CDR1 SQVTM and CDR2 ANQGSEA come from the germline V gene. The CDR3 has 15 amino acids. The CDR3 sequence: CSGSQGMSSYNEQFF. The CDR3 DNA reads as TGCAGCGGTTCACAGGGGATGAGCTCCTACAATGAGCAGTTCTTC.

Only a few counts were recorded for this clone. The V gene is TRBV10-2, the J gene TRBJ1-2; TRBD1 matches 10 bases. Per germline, CDR1 WSHSY and CDR2 SAAADI. The CDR3 length is 17 residues. V lost 9 bases to trimming and J lost 0 bases; unmatched junction nucleotides: 13. CDR3 bases: TGCGCCAGTACTCCTAGGGACAGGGGACTGGCTAACTATGGCTACACCTTC. Protein sequence: CASTPRDRGLANYGYTF.

At least ten counts were recorded for this clone. The chain recombines TRBV23-1 with TRBJ2-7; D possibly corresponds to TRBD1 (5 bases). TRBV23-1 is treated as an ORF (open reading frame) with a function not yet certain. Trimming cost V 8 bases and J 4 bases, with 15 bases left between them. The CDR3 is 13 residues long. DNA for the CDR3: TGCGCCAGCGGACCGAACAGGTTTTACGAGCAGTACTTC. Protein sequence: CASGPNRFYEQYF.

The chain joins TRBV6-8 to TRBJ1-4, with D unresolved. Looked up from germline, CDR1 is MNHGY and CDR2 is SAAAGT. CDR3 length: 15 residues. V was trimmed by 6 bases and J by 8 bases, leaving 19 bases between them. The CDR3 DNA follows: TGTGCCAGCAGCATTCTGGCCCTCGGTGGAGAAAAACTGTTTTTT. Encoded protein: CASSILALGGEKLFF.

The chain couples TRBV7-5 to TRBJ2-3; TRBD2 is the table's D call, not checked against the DNA. TRBV7-5 is labeled a pseudogene. This CDR3 has 14 amino acids. The CDR3: CASSFSPRGDTQYF. In DNA, the CDR3 is TGTGCCAGCAGCTTCTCCCCTCGGGGAGATACGCAGTATTTT.

This clone was seen more than once but under ten times. This chain joins TRBV6-1 and TRBJ1-2, with D possibly matching TRBD1 (6 bases). The CDR3 has 15 residues. Trimming removed 1 base from V and 4 bases from J, with 13 bases in between. CDR1 MNHNS and CDR2 SASEGT come from the germline V gene. In DNA form, the CDR3 reads TGTGCCAGCAGTGAAGATTCCGGGACATTCTATGGCTACACCTTC. Translated, it gives CASSEDSGTFYGYTF.

The chain recombines TRBV9 with TRBJ2-7; D unresolved. CDR1 is SGDLS and CDR2 is YYNGEE in the germline V gene. V was trimmed by 5 bases and J by 2 bases, leaving 11 bases between them. The CDR3 length is 13 residues. In DNA, the CDR3 is TGTGCCAGCAGTGATGGGATTCCCTACGAGCAGTACTTC. Amino acids: CASSDGIPYEQYF.

This clone was detected only a few times. This chain joins TRBV5-1 and TRBJ1-6; no definite D call. The CDR3 is 14 amino acids. Trimming left V 0 bases short and J 5 bases short, with 6 bases between. Looked up from germline, CDR1 is SGHRS and CDR2 is YFSETQ. CDR3 nucleotides: TGCGCCAGCAGCTTGGACGGAAATAATTCACCCCTCCACTTT. It yields the protein CASSLDGNNSPLHF.

The rearrangement links TRBV6-8 to TRBJ1-5, with 9 positions matching TRBD1. The CDR3 extends over 15 amino acids. V shed 5 bases and J 4 bases; nucleotides not matched to a gene: 6. Germline CDR1 reads MNHGY; CDR2 reads SAAAGT. CDR3 nucleotides: TGTGCCAGCAGTCCACAGGGGGCAGGAAATCAGCCCCAGCATTTT. Its translation is CASSPQGAGNQPQHF.

The sample holds a few counts of this clone. The chain combines TRBV30 with TRBJ2-7, with D maybe TRBD1 (5 bases). This CDR3 is built from 14 residues. Germline V CDR1 and CDR2: GTSNPN, SVGIG (reference sequence). Trimming cost V 2 bases and J 7 bases, with 18 bases left between them. The chain's CDR3 is CAWSSRTPLGEQYF. The CDR3 DNA reads as TGTGCCTGGAGTTCTCGGACACCGCTTGGAGAGCAGTACTTC.

The chain is built from TRBV5-1 and TRBJ2-7; a possible D gene is TRBD1 (5 bases). The V end was cut by 0 bases, the J end by 1 base, with 11 bases between. This CDR3 spans 15 amino acids. The germline V gene has CDR1 SGHRS and CDR2 YFSETQ. CDR3 amino acids: CASSLEAGPSYEQYF. In nucleotides, the CDR3 is TGCGCCAGCAGCTTGGAGGCAGGGCCATCCTACGAGCAGTACTTC.

This clone was seen a handful of times. One junction end disagrees with the germline gene, perhaps due to a read error. This rearrangement joins TRBV6-8 to TRBJ1-1, with D perhaps TRBD1 (5 bases). The CDR3 totals 13 residues. The germline gives CDR1 MNHGY, CDR2 SAAAGT. For the CDR3, the DNA is TGTGCCATCAGTGGGACTCTGAACACTGAAGCTTTCTTT. Translation: CAISGTLNTEAFF.

There are a few counts of this clone. V and J are TRBV9 and TRBJ1-6; no clear D. Germline lookup yields CDR1 SGDLS and CDR2 YYNGEE. V dropped 5 bases and J dropped 9 bases, with 9 bases sitting between them. The CDR3 has 12 amino acids. In DNA, the CDR3 is TGTGCCAGCAGTTATACAGCTTCACCCCTCCACTTT. Translating it yields CASSYTASPLHF.

By sample fraction, this clone is medium-sized (0.01 to 0.1%). V is TRBV11-3 and J is TRBJ2-2, with 8 positions matching TRBD1. CDR1 is SGHNT, CDR2 YENEEA, per germline. This CDR3 is 17 amino acids long. V was pared by 4 bases and J by 5 bases, with 12 bases of the junction left unmatched. CDR3 bases: TGTGCCAGCAGCTCAGGCAGGACAGGGATGAGGACCGGGGAGCTGTTTTTT. Its translation: CASSSGRTGMRTGELFF.

The chain links TRBV14 to TRBJ2-7; D might be TRBD1 (6 bases). The ends were cut back, 5 bases at V and 2 bases at J, with 10 bases in the middle. The germline CDR1 and CDR2 sequences are SGHDN and FVKESK. The CDR3 is 13 amino acids. CDR3 sequence: CASSSTGPYEQYF. The CDR3 DNA reads TGTGCCAGCAGCTCTACAGGGCCCTACGAGCAGTACTTC.

The chain joins TRBV19 to TRBJ2-1; D may match TRBD1 or TRBD2 (5 bases each). The CDR3 is 12 amino acids. The germline V gene has CDR1 LNHDA and CDR2 SQIVND (reference sequence). Trimming pared 1 base from V and 9 bases from J, leaving 7 bases between. DNA of the CDR3: TGTGCCAGTAGTATAGCGGGGACTGAGCAGTTCTTC. Translated: CASSIAGTEQFF.

This clone was observed a few times. V and J are TRBV28 and TRBJ1-5; D unresolved. The V gene's germline CDR1 is MDHEN and CDR2 SYDVKM. The CDR3 consists of 13 residues. The V end lost 0 bases, the J end lost 5 bases, and 5 bases lay between the germline ends. The CDR3 bases are TGTGCCAGCAGTTTATGGAACGATCAGCCCCAGCATTTT. Translation: CASSLWNDQPQHF.

This clone is labeled as medium-sized. The chain is built from TRBV11-3 and TRBJ1-3; D gene unclear. CDR3 length: 16 amino acids. Trimming removed 6 bases at V and 0 bases at J, with 15 bases between. Per the germline V gene, CDR1 is SGHNT and CDR2 is YENEEA. CDR3 amino acids: CASSRKAWDSGNTIYF. The CDR3 DNA follows: TGTGCCAGCAGTAGAAAAGCATGGGACTCTGGAAACACCATATATTTT.

This clone is medium-sized (0.01 to 0.1%) within its sample. The rearrangement joins TRBV11-3 to TRBJ1-4; D is ambiguous. The CDR3 runs 14 residues. Germline loops: CDR1 SGHNT, CDR2 YENEEA. Trimming cost V 5 bases and J 7 bases, with 14 bases left between them. Here the CDR3 reads CASSRPEVREKLFF. The CDR3 DNA sequence: TGTGCCAGCAGCCGCCCGGAGGTTCGTGAAAAACTGTTTTTT.

This clone was observed many times. J is TRBJ2-7 and V is TRBV11-3; D call uncertain. This CDR3 region has 14 residues. V was pared by 5 bases and J by 4 bases, with 15 bases between. Looked up from germline, CDR1 is SGHNT and CDR2 is YENEEA. In DNA, the CDR3 is TGTGCCAGCAGCCCCGCTGACCCAAATTACGAGCAGTACTTC. Translation: CASSPADPNYEQYF.

This clone qualifies as medium-sized (0.01 to 0.1%). The chain recombines TRBV23-1 with TRBJ1-1, with unresolved D. TRBV23-1 is an ORF; its function is uncertain. Trimming removed 6 bases from V and 3 bases from J, with 17 bases in between. This CDR3 has 15 amino acids. DNA of the CDR3: TGCGCCAGCAGCCAAGACCTAAGCGGGGACACTGAAGCTTTCTTT. As protein: CASSQDLSGDTEAFF.

The genes are TRBV19 and TRBJ1-1, with TRBD1 matching 9 bases. V shed 3 bases and J 5 bases; nucleotides not matched to a gene: 10. This CDR3 region has 16 residues. Germline V gene data show CDR1 as LNHDA and CDR2 as SQIVND (reference sequence). The CDR3 sequence: CASSILGTGRGTEAFF. The CDR3 DNA follows: TGTGCCAGTAGTATCCTCGGGACAGGGAGGGGGACTGAAGCTTTCTTT.